This T cell receptor (beta chain) emerged from a study of shared clonotypes between healthy human individuals. Naive CD8 cells lacked CD45RO and underwent positive selection for CCR7, leaving out terminally differentiated effector memory CD45RA+ cells. The table came from immunoSEQ multiplex PCR; TCRdb's copy has only in-frame clones and leaves some out. The sample contains about 2.1 million clones, just under 95% of which appear only once. The CDR3 runs 11 residues. CDR1 and CDR2 from the germline V gene are SGHTS and YDEGEE. Between the trimmed V and J ends, which lost 3 bases and 10 bases, there was a span of 5 bases.

Specimen: naive CD8+ T cells from PBMCs. The chain has TRBV5-8 and TRBJ2-6, with D unclear. The sequence derives from a man aged 18 to 29 in good health. Some clones in this sample may be carry-over from other donors' samples. The CDR3 region has the DNA TGTGCCAGCAGCTCCCCAAACGTCCTGACTTTC. Amino acid sequence: CASSSPNVLTF.